The rows below give T cell receptor beta chains drawn from one sample of a study of cytomegalovirus exposure and HLA in healthy donors. Generated by immunoSEQ multiplex PCR, the TCRdb table keeps only in-frame clones and is missing some. The table records 100,000 to 150,000 clones, more than 60% of them present only once. Sequenced material: PBMCs. All receptors come from a middle-aged woman in good health and CMV-seronegative. CDR3s include the opening cysteine and the closing phenylalanine or tryptophan.

>TRBJ2-5|14|TRBV1
CTSSHPSGEETQYF
>TRBJ2-7|16|TRBV5-1
CASSPGLAGGPDEQYF
>TRBJ1-4|15|TRBV30
CAWSVRGGWNEKLFF
>TRBJ1-4|15|TRBV7-9
CASSHPWGGGEKLFF
>TRBJ2-7|13|TRBV7-9
CASSDRVSYEQYF
>TRBJ2-7|15|TRBV7-3
CASSLGQGGSYEQYF
>TRBJ2-1|17|TRBV30
CAWRLAGGWGSYNEQFF
>TRBJ2-7|15|TRBV27
CASRSTREASYEQYF
>TRBJ2-1|15|TRBV5-5
CASSPRLAGEDEQFF
>TRBJ2-5|12|TRBV2
CASRQGSETQYF
>TRBJ2-2|12|TRBV6-6
CASSFNTGELFF
>TRBJ2-6|14|TRBV29-1
CSVFSNSGANGLTF
>TRBJ2-2|16|TRBV7-9
CASAYEREDITGELFF